These 16 T cell receptor beta chains were sequenced from one sample in a study of OX40 agonist ivuxolimab in advanced cancers. The repertoire was sequenced with immunoSEQ multiplex PCR; TCRdb's copy has only in-frame clones and lacks some. Of 30,000 to 45,000 clones listed, roughly four fifths are singletons. The source was CD4+ or CD8+ T cells sorted from blood, collected in a trial of the OX40 agonist ivuxolimab. These TCRs come from an adult with an advanced solid tumor such as melanoma, head and neck, liver or kidney cancer.

V and J are TRBV5-4 and TRBJ2-4; no reliable D call. Per germline, CDR1 SGHNT and CDR2 YYREEE (reference sequence). Deletions cut 0 bases from V and 7 bases from J, with 8 bases between. The CDR3 has 13 residues. The chain's CDR3 is CASSLALGNIQYF. CDR3 in DNA: TGTGCCAGCAGCTTGGCGCTGGGGAACATTCAGTACTTC.

The chain uses TRBV9 and TRBJ2-5, with 7 positions matching TRBD1. There are 14 residues in the CDR3. V lost 3 bases, J lost 5 bases, and 7 bases stayed unmatched. Germline assignment: CDR1 SGDLS and CDR2 YYNGEE. CDR3 sequence (DNA): TGTGCCAGCAGCGAGGGGACAGTTGGGGAGACCCAGTACTTC. Amino acid sequence: CASSEGTVGETQYF.

The J gene is TRBJ2-2, the V gene TRBV6-6; unclear D gene. Germline CDR1 is MNHNY and CDR2 is SVGAGI (reference sequence). The CDR3 totals 14 residues. V lost 4 bases and J 3 bases, leaving 9 bases between the germline ends. The CDR3 here is CASSSTRYTGELFF. In DNA, the CDR3 is TGTGCCAGCAGTTCCACCCGTTACACCGGGGAGCTGTTTTTT.

This chain links TRBV23-1 with TRBJ2-2; possible D gene TRBD1, 5 bases. TRBV23-1 is an ORF, with its function uncertain. CDR3 length equals 19 residues. The V gene lost 0 bases and the J gene lost 4 bases, with 21 bases spanning the gap. CDR3 coding DNA: TGCGCCAGCAGTCAATCGCCTTCTGTCCGACAGTATGGCACCGGGGAGCTGTTTTTT. Its translation is CASSQSPSVRQYGTGELFF.

This clone has more than one count but fewer than ten. This sequence joins TRBV10-1 and TRBJ2-1; no clear D gene. The length of the CDR3 is 13 residues. The V gene lost 4 bases and the J gene lost 8 bases, with 12 bases spanning the gap. In germline, CDR1 is WNHNN, CDR2 SYGVQD (reference sequence). Here the CDR3 reads CASSGILGYEQFF. In nucleotides, the CDR3 is TGCGCCAGCAGTGGGATCCTGGGTTATGAGCAGTTCTTC.

The chain couples TRBV18 to TRBJ1-3, with 10 nucleotides matching TRBD1. With 4 bases clipped from V and 0 bases from J, the junction kept 3 bases outside the gene matches. CDR3 length: 16 residues. In germline, CDR1 is KGHSH, CDR2 LQKENI. The CDR3 loop reads CASSLGQGSSGNTIYF. CDR3 in DNA: TGTGCCAGCTCACTGGGACAGGGGAGCTCTGGAAACACCATATATTTT. Drawing the rest from reference TRBV18 and TRBJ1-3, the complete variable domain is NAGVMQNPRHLVRRRGQEARLRCSPMKGHSHVYWYRQLPEEGLKFMVYLQKENIIDESGMPKERFSAEFPKEGPSILRIQQVVRGDSAAYFCASSLGQGSSGNTIYFGEGSWLTVV.

The rearrangement uses TRBV11-2 and TRBJ2-5; D unclear. The CDR3 totals 13 residues. CDR1 SGHAT and CDR2 FQNNGV come from the germline V gene. V was cut by 8 bases and J by 5 bases, with 15 bases left in between. DNA for the CDR3: TGTGCCAGCGCGAAGGAACCGAGGGAGACCCAGTACTTC. This encodes CASAKEPRETQYF.

A single count supports this clone. This chain joins TRBV11-2 and TRBJ2-1, with a possible D match to TRBD2 (5 bases). Trimming removed 1 base from V and 6 bases from J, with 13 bases in between. Germline V CDR1 and CDR2: SGHAT, FQNNGV. The CDR3 consists of 15 residues. This CDR3 is CASSLARTGSNEQFF. The CDR3 DNA reads as TGTGCCAGCAGCTTAGCTCGGACTGGGTCCAATGAGCAGTTCTTC. The variable domain in full, with the rest retrieved from reference TRBV11-2 and TRBJ2-1, is EAGVAQSPRYKIIEKRQSVAFWCNPISGHATLYWYQQILGQGPKLLIQFQNNGVVDDSQLPKDRFSAERLKGVDSTLKIQPAKLEDSAVYLCASSLARTGSNEQFFGPGTRLTVL.

The chain is built from TRBV30 and TRBJ2-7; tentatively, D is TRBD2 (5 bases). The CDR3 contains 11 residues. The V and J ends lost 5 bases and 2 bases respectively, with 7 bases between them. Germline assignment: CDR1 GTSNPN and CDR2 SVGIG (reference sequence). The CDR3 nucleotides are TGTGCCTGGGCCGGGACCTACGAGCAGTACTTC. Translation: CAWAGTYEQYF.

The CDR3 DNA reads as TGTGCCACCAGCAGGATCCGCTTGGGAGGGGTACGCACTGAAGCTTTCTTT. As protein: CATSRIRLGGVRTEAFF. The chain combines TRBV15 with TRBJ1-1; possible D gene TRBD1, 5 bases. V gave up 3 bases and J gave up 4 bases, with 21 bases separating them. The CDR3 contains 17 residues. From germline, CDR1 is LNHNV and CDR2 YYDKDF (reference sequence).

This clone was counted once. CDR3 sequence: CASSERGMPDTQYF. Written as DNA, the CDR3 is TGTGCCAGCAGTGAGAGAGGAATGCCCGATACGCAGTATTTT. The rearrangement joins TRBV6-1 to TRBJ2-3; no clear D. The CDR3 loop spans 14 amino acids. Germline CDR1 reads MNHNS; CDR2 reads SASEGT. V was clipped by 3 bases and J by 6 bases, with 13 bases between them.

This clone has only a few counts. This chain connects TRBV5-1 to TRBJ2-3; 11 nucleotides line up with TRBD1. Germline V gene sequence: CDR1 SGHRS, CDR2 YFSETQ. CDR3 size: 17 residues. V lost 0 bases, J lost 2 bases, and 5 bases stayed unmatched. CDR3: CASSLGTGGSNTDTQYF. The CDR3 DNA reads as TGCGCCAGCAGCTTGGGGACAGGGGGCTCTAACACAGATACGCAGTATTTT. Combining the CDR3 with reference TRBV5-1 and TRBJ2-3 gives the whole variable domain KAGVTQTPRYLIKTRGQQVTLSCSPISGHRSVSWYQQTPGQGLQFLFEYFSETQRNKGNFPGRFSGRQFSNSRSEMNVSTLELGDSALYLCASSLGTGGSNTDTQYFGPGTRLTVL.

The chain employs TRBV27 and TRBJ2-2; TRBD1 agrees at 10 bases. Germline V gives CDR1 MNHEY, CDR2 SMNVEV (reference sequence). This CDR3 spans 18 amino acids. Losses at the gene ends were 6 bases for V and 4 bases for J; bases not matched to a gene: 14. The CDR3 sequence is CASRKGTGVLEFTGELFF. The CDR3 region has the DNA TGTGCCAGCAGGAAGGGGACAGGGGTGCTTGAATTCACCGGGGAGCTGTTTTTT.

CDR3 in amino acids: CASSLGRETQYF. CDR3 nucleotides: TGTGCCAGCTCACTCGGGCGGGAGACCCAGTACTTC. The chain uses TRBV18 and TRBJ2-5, with D unresolved. This CDR3 has 12 amino acids. Per germline, CDR1 KGHSH and CDR2 LQKENI. V dropped 4 bases and J dropped 5 bases, with 8 bases sitting between them.

The chain has TRBV20-1 and TRBJ1-5, with TRBD1 as a possible D gene (5 bases). The ends were cut back, 5 bases at V and 9 bases at J, with 11 bases in the middle. CDR1 and CDR2 (germline): DFQATT, SNEGSKA (reference sequence). The CDR3 covers 11 residues. DNA for the CDR3: TGCAGTGCTTTCCTTGGGGGGCCCCAGCATTTT. Its translation: CSAFLGGPQHF.

The CDR3 loop is CASSRTGVNQPQHF. The CDR3 coding sequence is TGTGCCAGTTCCCGGACAGGAGTTAATCAGCCCCAGCATTTT. The chain recombines TRBV19 with TRBJ1-5, with 7 bases matching TRBD1. There are 14 residues in the CDR3. Trimming at V came to 8 bases and at J to 4 bases, leaving 8 bases not matched to a gene. The germline V gene encodes CDR1 LNHDA and CDR2 SQIVND (reference sequence).